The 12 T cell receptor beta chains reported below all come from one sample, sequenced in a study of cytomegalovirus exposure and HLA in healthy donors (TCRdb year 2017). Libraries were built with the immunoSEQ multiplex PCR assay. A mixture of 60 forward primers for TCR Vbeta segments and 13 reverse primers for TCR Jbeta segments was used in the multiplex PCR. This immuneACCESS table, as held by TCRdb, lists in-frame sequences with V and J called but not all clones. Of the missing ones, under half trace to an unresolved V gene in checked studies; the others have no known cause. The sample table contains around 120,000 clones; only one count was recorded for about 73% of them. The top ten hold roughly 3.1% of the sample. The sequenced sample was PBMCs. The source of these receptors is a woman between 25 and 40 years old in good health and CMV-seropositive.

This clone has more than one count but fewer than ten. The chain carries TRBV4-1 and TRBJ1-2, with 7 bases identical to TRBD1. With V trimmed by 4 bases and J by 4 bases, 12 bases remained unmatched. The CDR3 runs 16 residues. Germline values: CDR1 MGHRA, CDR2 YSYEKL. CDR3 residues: CASSREGNRGGYGYTF. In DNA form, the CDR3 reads TGCGCCAGCAGCCGAGAAGGGAACAGGGGCGGCTATGGCTACACCTTC.

The CDR3 here is CASTGLSWQPQHF. The CDR3 coding sequence is TGTGCCAGCACAGGGCTTTCTTGGCAGCCCCAGCATTTT. This sequence joins TRBV6-5 and TRBJ1-5, with a possible D match to TRBD1 (5 bases). Deletions cut 7 bases from V and 7 bases from J, with 14 bases between. Germline loops: CDR1 MNHEY, CDR2 SVGAGI. The length of the CDR3 is 13 residues.

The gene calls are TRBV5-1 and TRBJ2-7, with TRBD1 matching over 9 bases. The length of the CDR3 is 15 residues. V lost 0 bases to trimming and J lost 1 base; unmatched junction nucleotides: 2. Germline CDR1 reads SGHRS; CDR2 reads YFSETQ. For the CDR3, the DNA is TGCGCCAGCAGCTTGGATGGACAGGGGTCCTACGAGCAGTACTTC. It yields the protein CASSLDGQGSYEQYF. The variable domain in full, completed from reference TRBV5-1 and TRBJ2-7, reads KAGVTQTPRYLIKTRGQQVTLSCSPISGHRSVSWYQQTPGQGLQFLFEYFSETQRNKGNFPGRFSGRQFSNSRSEMNVSTLELGDSALYLCASSLDGQGSYEQYFGPGTRLTVT.

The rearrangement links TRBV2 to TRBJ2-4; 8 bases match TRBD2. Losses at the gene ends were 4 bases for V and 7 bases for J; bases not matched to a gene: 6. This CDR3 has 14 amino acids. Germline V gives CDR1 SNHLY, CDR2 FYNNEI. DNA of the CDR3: TGTGCCAGCAGTGGGGTCGGGGGGGTGAACATTCAGTACTTC. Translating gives CASSGVGGVNIQYF. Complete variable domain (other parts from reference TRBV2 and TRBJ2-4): EPEVTQTPSHQVTQMGQEVILRCVPISNHLYFYWYRQILGQKVEFLVSFYNNEISEKSEIFDDQFSVERPDGSNFTLKIRSTKLEDSAMYFCASSGVGGVNIQYFGAGTRLSVL.

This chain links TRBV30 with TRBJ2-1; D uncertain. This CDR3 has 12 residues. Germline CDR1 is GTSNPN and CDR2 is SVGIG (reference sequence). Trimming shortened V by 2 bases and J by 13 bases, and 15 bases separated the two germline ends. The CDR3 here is CAWSPDWRSQFF. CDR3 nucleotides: TGTGCCTGGAGTCCCGATTGGCGGAGTCAGTTCTTC.

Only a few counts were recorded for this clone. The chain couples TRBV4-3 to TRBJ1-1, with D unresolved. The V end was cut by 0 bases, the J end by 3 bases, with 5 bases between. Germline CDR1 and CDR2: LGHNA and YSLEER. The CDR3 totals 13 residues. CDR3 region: CASSQDPDTEAFF. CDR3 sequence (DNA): TGCGCCAGCAGCCAAGATCCAGACACTGAAGCTTTCTTT.

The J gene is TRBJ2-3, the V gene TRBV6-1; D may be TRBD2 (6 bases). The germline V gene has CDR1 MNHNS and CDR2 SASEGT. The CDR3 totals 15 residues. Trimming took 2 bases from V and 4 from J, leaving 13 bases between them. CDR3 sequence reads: CASSETPREADTQYF. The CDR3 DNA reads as TGTGCCAGCAGTGAAACCCCCAGGGAGGCAGATACGCAGTATTTT.

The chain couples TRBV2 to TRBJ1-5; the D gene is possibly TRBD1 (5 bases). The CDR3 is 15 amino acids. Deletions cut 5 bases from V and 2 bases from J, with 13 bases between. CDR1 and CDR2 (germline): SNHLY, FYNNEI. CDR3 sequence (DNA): TGTGCCAGCAGTTCACAAAGGGGTGGCAATCAGCCCCAGCATTTT. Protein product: CASSSQRGGNQPQHF.

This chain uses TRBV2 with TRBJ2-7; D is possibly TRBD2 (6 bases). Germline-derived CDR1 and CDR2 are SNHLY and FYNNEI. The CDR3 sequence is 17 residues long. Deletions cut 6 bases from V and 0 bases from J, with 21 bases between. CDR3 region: CASRGSDRGRYSYEQYF. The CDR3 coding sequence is TGTGCCAGCAGGGGATCCGATCGGGGGAGGTACTCCTACGAGCAGTACTTC.

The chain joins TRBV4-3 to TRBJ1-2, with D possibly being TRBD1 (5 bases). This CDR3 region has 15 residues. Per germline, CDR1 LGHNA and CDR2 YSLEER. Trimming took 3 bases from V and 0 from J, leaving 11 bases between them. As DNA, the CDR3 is TGCGCCAGCAGCCAGAGCAGGGCTGCTAACTATGGCTACACCTTC. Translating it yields CASSQSRAANYGYTF.

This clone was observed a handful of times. CDR3 loop: CASTHRNNEQFF. CDR3 nucleotide sequence: TGTGCCAGCACGCACAGAAACAATGAGCAGTTCTTC. The chain is built from TRBV11-2 and TRBJ2-1; D is unresolved. Deletions cut 7 bases from V and 5 bases from J, with 9 bases between. The CDR3 totals 12 residues. Per the germline V gene, CDR1 is SGHAT and CDR2 is FQNNGV.

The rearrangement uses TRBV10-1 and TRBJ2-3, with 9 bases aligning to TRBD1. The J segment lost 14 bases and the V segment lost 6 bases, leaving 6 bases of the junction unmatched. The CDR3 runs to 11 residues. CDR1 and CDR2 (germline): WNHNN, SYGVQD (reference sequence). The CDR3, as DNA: TGCGCCAGCAGGGACGACAGGGGGGCGTATTTT. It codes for CASRDDRGAYF.